The rows below give T cell receptor beta chains drawn from one sample of a study of early T cells in non-severe SARS-CoV-2 infection. TCRdb reanalysed the 5' RACE reads using MiXCR and keeps one entry per CDR3 protein. The sample has 53,000 or so distinct CDR3 sequences, around 10% seen once; the top ten hold roughly 8.3%. Sequencing was done on a sample of whole blood. The origin of the receptors is an adult who was a healthcare worker with PCR-confirmed SARS-CoV-2 infection or an uninfected control (not recorded which). Each CDR3 is given with its conserved first and last residue. A D gene is named only where the DNA matches it firmly. A row's size may be missing; if present it is once, few, many or a size class.

CDR3 length: 13; D gene: TRBD2; clone size: few; V gene: TRBV20-1; J gene: TRBJ2-2; CDR3 protein: CSRLAGNTGELFF; CDR3 DNA: TGCAGCAGACTAGCGGGTAACACCGGGGAGCTGTTTTTT
CDR3 length: 15; D gene: TRBD2; clone size: many; V gene: TRBV14; J gene: TRBJ2-1; CDR3 protein: CASTHGTSGFNEQFF; CDR3 DNA: TGTGCCAGCACCCACGGGACTAGCGGTTTCAATGAGCAGTTCTTC
CDR3 length: 21; D gene: TRBD2; clone size: .; V gene: TRBV3-1; J gene: TRBJ2-2; CDR3 protein: CASSHQAYITSGRDNTGELFF; CDR3 DNA: TGTGCCAGCAGCCACCAAGCCTACATTACTAGCGGGAGAGATAACACCGGGGAGCTGTTTTTT
CDR3 length: 12; D gene: TRBD1; clone size: many; V gene: TRBV29-1; J gene: TRBJ2-7; CDR3 protein: CSTRDRGYEQYF; CDR3 DNA: TGCAGCACCCGGGACAGGGGCTACGAGCAGTACTTC
CDR3 length: 14; D gene: .; clone size: .; V gene: TRBV29-1; J gene: TRBJ2-2; CDR3 protein: CSVVAGSNTGSCFF; CDR3 DNA: .
CDR3 length: 16; D gene: TRBD1; clone size: .; V gene: TRBV19; J gene: TRBJ2-1; CDR3 protein: CASSTLGTVLDNEQFF; CDR3 DNA: TGTGCCAGTAGTACCCTCGGGACAGTACTCGACAATGAGCAGTTCTTC
CDR3 length: 14; D gene: .; clone size: many; V gene: TRBV18; J gene: TRBJ2-3; CDR3 protein: CASSPEGLTDTQYF; CDR3 DNA: TGTGCCAGCTCACCGGAGGGCCTGACAGATACGCAGTATTTT
CDR3 length: 13; D gene: TRBD1; clone size: .; V gene: TRBV29-1; J gene: TRBJ2-3; CDR3 protein: CSEKGTGVDTQYF; CDR3 DNA: TGCAGCGAGAAAGGGACAGGGGTAGATACGCAGTATTTT
CDR3 length: 14; D gene: TRBD2; clone size: many; V gene: TRBV27; J gene: TRBJ2-7; CDR3 protein: CASSFSSGSYEQYF; CDR3 DNA: TGTGCCAGCAGTTTCTCTAGCGGGAGTTACGAGCAGTACTTC
CDR3 length: 14; D gene: .; clone size: many; V gene: TRBV6-5; J gene: TRBJ2-1; CDR3 protein: CASSPGGLWNEQFF; CDR3 DNA: TGTGCCAGCAGTCCCGGGGGTCTTTGGAATGAGCAGTTCTTC
CDR3 length: 20; D gene: .; clone size: .; V gene: TRBV9; J gene: TRBJ2-1; CDR3 protein: CASSDRRAAPSALKDNEQFF; CDR3 DNA: TGTGCCAGCAGCGACCGACGAGCGGCACCCTCGGCCTTGAAAGACAATGAGCAGTTCTTC
CDR3 length: 18; D gene: .; clone size: many; V gene: TRBV7-9; J gene: TRBJ1-1; CDR3 protein: CASTPGEGRGNLNTEAFF; CDR3 DNA: TGTGCCAGCACCCCAGGGGAGGGCAGGGGAAACTTGAACACTGAAGCTTTCTTT
CDR3 length: 15; D gene: .; clone size: few; V gene: TRBV7-9; J gene: TRBJ2-5; CDR3 protein: CASSPKERVQETQYF; CDR3 DNA: TGTGCCAGCAGCCCAAAAGAAAGGGTTCAAGAGACCCAGTACTTC
CDR3 length: 14; D gene: .; clone size: .; V gene: TRBV7-6; J gene: TRBJ2-3; CDR3 protein: CASSLQQGTDTQYF; CDR3 DNA: TGTGCCAGCAGCTTACAGCAGGGGACAGATACGCAGTATTTT
CDR3 length: 16; D gene: TRBD2; clone size: .; V gene: TRBV27; J gene: TRBJ2-7; CDR3 protein: CASSLSRGTTWHEQYF; CDR3 DNA: TGTGCCAGCAGTTTATCTCGCGGGACTACCTGGCACGAGCAGTACTTC
CDR3 length: 16; D gene: TRBD1; clone size: .; V gene: TRBV5-4; J gene: TRBJ1-1; CDR3 protein: CASIDTGASSNTEAFF; CDR3 DNA: TGTGCCAGCATCGATACAGGGGCCTCTTCGAACACTGAAGCTTTCTTT
CDR3 length: 14; D gene: .; clone size: medium-sized; V gene: TRBV28; J gene: TRBJ2-3; CDR3 protein: CASGNGGSTDTQYF; CDR3 DNA: TGTGCCAGCGGCAACGGGGGTAGCACAGATACGCAGTATTTT
CDR3 length: 13; D gene: .; clone size: many; V gene: TRBV29-1; J gene: TRBJ2-1; CDR3 protein: CSVVLAQGGEQFF; CDR3 DNA: TGCAGCGTCGTGCTAGCACAGGGTGGTGAGCAGTTCTTC
CDR3 length: 14; D gene: .; clone size: many; V gene: TRBV7-2; J gene: TRBJ2-1; CDR3 protein: CASSLEQGGDEQFF; CDR3 DNA: TGCGCCAGCAGCTTAGAACAGGGTGGCGATGAGCAGTTCTTC
CDR3 length: 16; D gene: .; clone size: many; V gene: TRBV5-4; J gene: TRBJ2-1; CDR3 protein: CASSSWALTTYNEQFF; CDR3 DNA: TGTGCCAGCAGCTCCTGGGCCCTCACAACCTACAATGAGCAGTTCTTC
CDR3 length: 18; D gene: TRBD2; clone size: many; V gene: TRBV7-6; J gene: TRBJ2-7; CDR3 protein: CASSLAFIGLAGAYEQYF; CDR3 DNA: TGTGCCAGCAGCTTAGCGTTTATAGGACTAGCGGGAGCCTACGAGCAGTACTTC
CDR3 length: 15; D gene: .; clone size: few; V gene: TRBV24-1; J gene: TRBJ2-2; CDR3 protein: CATSEQARNTGELFF; CDR3 DNA: TGTGCCACCAGTGAACAGGCCCGGAACACCGGGGAGCTGTTTTTT
CDR3 length: 16; D gene: .; clone size: .; V gene: TRBV6-6; J gene: TRBJ1-1; CDR3 protein: CASSYPREEPNTEAFF; CDR3 DNA: TGTGCCAGCAGTTACCCACGCGAAGAACCGAACACTGAAGCTTTCTTT
CDR3 length: 17; D gene: .; clone size: many; V gene: TRBV20-1; J gene: TRBJ1-1; CDR3 protein: CSARDQRRLGWDTEAFF; CDR3 DNA: TGCAGTGCTAGAGATCAGAGAAGGCTAGGCTGGGACACTGAAGCTTTCTTT
CDR3 length: 13; D gene: TRBD1; clone size: few; V gene: TRBV30; J gene: TRBJ1-2; CDR3 protein: CACRDRNQNGYTF; CDR3 DNA: TGTGCCTGTCGGGACAGAAATCAGAATGGCTACACCTTC
CDR3 length: 15; D gene: .; clone size: .; V gene: TRBV20-1; J gene: TRBJ1-3; CDR3 protein: CSARDRPNSGNTIYF; CDR3 DNA: TGCAGTGCTAGAGACCGACCCAACTCTGGAAACACCATATATTTT
CDR3 length: 15; D gene: TRBD2; clone size: few; V gene: TRBV20-1; J gene: TRBJ2-7; CDR3 protein: CSARSLAVSSYEQYF; CDR3 DNA: TGCAGTGCTAGATCCCTAGCGGTAAGCTCCTACGAGCAGTACTTC
CDR3 length: 13; D gene: .; clone size: few; V gene: TRBV12-3/TRBV12-4; J gene: TRBJ1-6; CDR3 protein: CASSFGGEGPLHF; CDR3 DNA: TGTGCCAGCAGTTTTGGGGGCGAGGGACCCCTCCACTTT
CDR3 length: 15; D gene: .; clone size: .; V gene: TRBV6-1; J gene: TRBJ1-5; CDR3 protein: CASSQGPLANQPQHF; CDR3 DNA: TGTGCCAGCAGTCAGGGCCCCTTAGCAAATCAGCCCCAGCATTTT
CDR3 length: 13; D gene: .; clone size: many; V gene: TRBV28; J gene: TRBJ2-7; CDR3 protein: CASSLQAIYEQYF; CDR3 DNA: TGTGCCAGCAGTTTACAGGCTATCTACGAGCAGTACTTC